This T cell receptor beta chain was profiled in a study of graft-versus-host responses after intestinal transplantation. Study-level background: Recipients were given multivisceral, liver-intestinal, or isolated intestinal transplants. All recipients were given anti-thymocyte globulin induction, and tacrolimus and steroids were then administered for about three years.

Generated by immunoSEQ multiplex PCR, the TCRdb table keeps only in-frame clones and is missing some. The table records more than 40,000 clones, approximately 95% of them present only once. Looked up from germline, CDR1 is SNHLY and CDR2 is FYNNEI. V shed 4 bases and J shed 8 bases, with 3 bases lying between them. CDR3 length: 10 amino acids. Concerning this clone itself: Its antigen remains unknown.

The genes are TRBV2 and TRBJ2-1; D gene uncertain. The sequence was obtained from a human donor who was the organ donor for an intestinal transplant. The sequencing here drew on unstimulated CD8+ T cells sorted from spleen or lymph node cells, taken before transplant. DNA for the CDR3: TGTGCCAGCAGTGCCGATGAGCAGTTCTTC. The encoded protein is CASSADEQFF.